This T cell receptor (beta chain) was retrieved from a study of T-cell memory formation after mild COVID-19. This clonotype was seen ten or more times. Germline CDR1 reads SGHRS; CDR2 reads YFSETQ. The V end was cut by 4 bases, the J end by 1 base, with 12 bases between. The CDR3 sequence is 14 residues long. TCRdb called the 5' RACE reads again in MiXCR, with one record for every CDR3 protein. This sample has 350,000 to 450,000 distinct CDR3 sequences, with 20% to 25% found just once. The chain uses TRBV5-1 and TRBJ2-7; D tentatively reads TRBD1 or TRBD2 (7 bases each). The receptor comes from an adult woman who had mild COVID-19 (a few samples of this study predate the infection). Cell type and time point are not known. The specimen was PBMCs or a T cell subset sorted from them (not recorded which). The CDR3 loop is CASSDQGGSYEQYF. CDR3 bases: TGCGCCAGCAGCGATCAGGGGGGGTCCTACGAGCAGTACTTC.